This T cell receptor (beta chain) appears in the sequencing data of a study of neurological immune-mediated disorders. Study findings and constraints: The study found no CDR3 amino acid sequences shared by expanded clones across subjects, suggesting private repertoires in all groups.

TCRdb redid the calling of the 5' RACE reads with MiXCR, one entry per CDR3 protein. The sample lists tens of thousands of distinct CDR3 sequences; roughly a tenth were seen once. Trimming took 4 bases from V and 6 from J; bases not matched to a gene: 10. CDR3 length: 15 amino acids. CDR1 and CDR2 from the germline V gene are MNHNY and SVGAGI (reference sequence). The time point is: longitudinal time-point 1 (baseline). Many counts were recorded for this clonotype. Its antigen remains unidentified. The sample taken for sequencing was PBMCs. The receptor's source is a male donor with HTLV-1-associated myelopathy (HAM/TSP). The rearrangement joins TRBV6-6 to TRBJ2-7; 9 positions agree with TRBD1. The CDR3 DNA is TGTGCCAGCAGTTTACTACAGGGGGCGCCTATCGAGCAGTACTTC. It is translated as CASSLLQGAPIEQYF.